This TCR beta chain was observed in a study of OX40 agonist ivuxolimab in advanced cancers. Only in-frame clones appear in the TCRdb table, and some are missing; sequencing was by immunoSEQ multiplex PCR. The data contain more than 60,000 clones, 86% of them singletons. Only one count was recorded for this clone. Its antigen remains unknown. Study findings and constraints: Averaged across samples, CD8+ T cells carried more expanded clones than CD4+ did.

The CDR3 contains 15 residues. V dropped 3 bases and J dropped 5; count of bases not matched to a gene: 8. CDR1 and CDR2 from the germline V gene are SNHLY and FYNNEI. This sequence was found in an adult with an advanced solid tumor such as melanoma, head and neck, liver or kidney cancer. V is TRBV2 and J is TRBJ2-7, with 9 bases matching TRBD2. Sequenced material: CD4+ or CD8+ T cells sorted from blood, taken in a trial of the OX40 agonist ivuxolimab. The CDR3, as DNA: TGTGCCAGCAGTGACGTGACTAGCGGTAGGAACGAGCAGTACTTC. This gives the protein CASSDVTSGRNEQYF.